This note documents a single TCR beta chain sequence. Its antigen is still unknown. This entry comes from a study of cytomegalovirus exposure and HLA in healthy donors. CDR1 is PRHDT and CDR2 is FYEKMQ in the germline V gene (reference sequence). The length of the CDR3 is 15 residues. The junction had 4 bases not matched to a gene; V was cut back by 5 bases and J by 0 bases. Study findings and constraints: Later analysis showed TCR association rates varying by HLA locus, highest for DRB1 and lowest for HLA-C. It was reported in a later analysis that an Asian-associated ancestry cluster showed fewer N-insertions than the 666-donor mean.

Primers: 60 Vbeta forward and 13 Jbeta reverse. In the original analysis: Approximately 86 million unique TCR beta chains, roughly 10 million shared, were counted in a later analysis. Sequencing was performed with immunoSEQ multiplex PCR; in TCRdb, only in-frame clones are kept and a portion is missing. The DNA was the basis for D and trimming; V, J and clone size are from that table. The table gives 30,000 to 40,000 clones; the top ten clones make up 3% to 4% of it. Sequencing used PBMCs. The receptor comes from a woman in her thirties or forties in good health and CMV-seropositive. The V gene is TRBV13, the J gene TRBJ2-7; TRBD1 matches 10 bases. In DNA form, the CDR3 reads TGTGCCAGCAGCCGACAGGGGGCGAGCTCCTACGAGCAGTACTTC. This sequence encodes CASSRQGASSYEQYF.